This is a list of T cell receptor beta chains from one sample in a study of response to subunit inactivated influenza vaccine. TCRdb ran MiXCR on the RT-PCR reads and lists one entry per CDR3 protein. Of about 700,000 distinct CDR3 sequences listed, around 14% were seen once; the top ten hold less than 7%. Sequencing used PBMCs from blood, obtained less than 15 days before vaccination. The receptors derive from a man in his forties or fifties who received an inactivated influenza vaccine. Both conserved end residues are part of each CDR3. D genes are given only for firm matches. For some rows the clone size is stated as once, few or many, or as a class when expanded; others skip it.

clone_size j_call cdr3_length d_call v_call cdr3_nt cdr3_aa
many TRBJ2-7 14 - TRBV6-1 TGTGCCAGCAGTCGAGGACAAGCGTTTGGCGAGCAGTACTTC CASSRGQAFGEQYF
many TRBJ2-2 15 - TRBV6-2/TRBV6-3 TGTGCCAGCAGTTACTTGGGGGTGAACACCGGGGAGCTGTTTTTT CASSYLGVNTGELFF
many TRBJ2-2 14 TRBD1 TRBV29-1 TGCAGCGGACGACAGGGGGCGAACACCGGGGAGCTGTTTTTT CSGRQGANTGELFF
few TRBJ2-1 19 - TRBV6-2/TRBV6-3 TGTGCCAGCAGTTACGACCGCATAATACACGCTTTAACCTACAATGAGCAGTTCTTC CASSYDRIIHALTYNEQFF
- TRBJ2-4 18 - TRBV6-5 TGTGCCAGCAGTTACTCTTTTAGGGGGGAGCAAAACAAAAACATTCAGTACTTC CASSYSFRGEQNKNIQYF
- TRBJ2-1 16 TRBD2 TRBV5-1 TGCGCCAGCAAGATAGCGGGGGGGCCTTCCTACAATGAGCAGTTCTTC CASKIAGGPSYNEQFF
few TRBJ1-1 11 - TRBV5-1 TGCGCCAGCAGCTTTGACCGAGAAGCTTTCTTT CASSFDREAFF
few TRBJ2-3 16 TRBD2 TRBV4-2 TGTGCCAGCAGCCAAGATACTAGCGGGACCACAGATACGCAGTATTTT CASSQDTSGTTDTQYF
- TRBJ1-2 16 - TRBV7-2 TGTGCCAGCAGCCCGAGAGACAGGCCGGCTAACTATGGCTACACCTTC CASSPRDRPANYGYTF
few TRBJ1-1 14 - TRBV12-3/TRBV12-4 TGTGCCAGCAGTTTATCCCAGAGAGGCACTGAAGCTTTCTTT CASSLSQRGTEAFF
- TRBJ1-6 14 - TRBV7-2 TGTGCCAGCAGCGTGGGACATACCGCCTCACCCCTCCACTTT CASSVGHTASPLHF
- TRBJ1-1 10 - TRBV12-3/TRBV12-4 TGTGCCAGCAGCCTAGCGGCCACTTTCTTT CASSLAATFF
few TRBJ2-3 15 TRBD1 TRBV20-1 TGCAGTGCTAGAGCCGGGACAGGGTTTGTTAGTGCGCAGTATTTT CSARAGTGFVSAQYF
few TRBJ2-2 17 TRBD2 TRBV12-3/TRBV12-4 TGTGCCAGCAGTTTATCGGTCTCTAGCGGGGTGTCCGGGGAGCTGTTTTTT CASSLSVSSGVSGELFF
few TRBJ2-2 13 - TRBV7-9 TGTGCCAGCCGCCAGAGTATGACCGGGGAGCTGTTTTTT CASRQSMTGELFF
few TRBJ2-2 13 - TRBV25-1 TGTGCCAGCAGGGACGCCGGGACCGGGGAGCTGTTTTTT CASRDAGTGELFF
- TRBJ2-1 18 TRBD2 TRBV5-1 TGCGCCAGCAGCCCTTGGACTAGCGCCTCCAGGGTTGACAATGAGCAGTTCTTC CASSPWTSASRVDNEQFF
- TRBJ1-4 12 - TRBV15 TGTGCCACCAGCAGGGAACCCAGAATACTGTTTTTT CATSREPRILFF
many TRBJ1-3 13 - TRBV7-6 TGTGCCAGCAGCCTAGGGAGAGGAAACACCATATATTTT CASSLGRGNTIYF
- TRBJ2-7 13 - TRBV20-1 TGCAGTGGTACACCGGGACAAATTTACGAGCAGTACTTC CSGTPGQIYEQYF
- TRBJ2-3 16 TRBD2 TRBV4-3 TGCGCCAGCAGCCAAGCCTCCAGCGGGGGCCCAGATACGCAGTATTTT CASSQASSGGPDTQYF
many TRBJ2-7 13 TRBD1 TRBV15 TGTGCCACCGGACAGGAAACACCCTACGAGCAGTACTTC CATGQETPYEQYF
few TRBJ2-7 13 - TRBV28 TGTGCCAGTTTTGACGGGAGAATCTACGAGCAGTACTTC CASFDGRIYEQYF
many TRBJ1-2 12 TRBD1 TRBV6-5 TGTGCCAGCAAGGACAGGGGTCATGGCTACACCTTC CASKDRGHGYTF
- TRBJ2-3 15 TRBD1 TRBV5-1 TGCGCCAGCAGCGTACAGGGGACCAGCACAGATACGCAGTATTTT CASSVQGTSTDTQYF
many TRBJ2-3 17 - TRBV5-1 TGCGCCAGCAGCTTGGTGACCGCCTCCACTAGCACAGATACGCAGTATTTT CASSLVTASTSTDTQYF
- TRBJ2-1 16 TRBD1 TRBV4-1 TGCGCCAGCAGCCATGGGACAGGGCGCCCTTGGGATGAGCAGTTCTTC CASSHGTGRPWDEQFF
few TRBJ2-5 14 TRBD2 TRBV20-1 TGCAGTGCCCTGACTAGCGGGAGGGCAGAGACCCAGTACTTC CSALTSGRAETQYF
- TRBJ2-3 13 - TRBV12-3/TRBV12-4 TGTGCCAGCAGTTCCCCCGTGTCCGATACGCAGTATTTT CASSSPVSDTQYF
few TRBJ2-5 14 - TRBV7-8 TGTGCCAGCAGCCTAAGACAGGACCTAGAGACCCAGTACTTC CASSLRQDLETQYF
few TRBJ1-1 14 - TRBV10-3 TGTGCCATCAGCCCGGACTTAGCAGGCACTGAAGCTTTCTTT CAISPDLAGTEAFF
- TRBJ1-1 12 - TRBV20-1 TGCAGTGCGGGGGGCCCCATCCCTGAAGCTTTCTTT CSAGGPIPEAFF
- TRBJ2-1 16 TRBD2 TRBV12-3/TRBV12-4 TGTGCCAGCAGTTTTAGTGGGGGGACTAGCGGGAGTGGGCAGTTCTTC CASSFSGGTSGSGQFF
many TRBJ1-3 15 TRBD1 TRBV12-3/TRBV12-4 TGTGCCAGCAGTTCCTGGACAGGGGCAGGAAACACCATATATTTT CASSSWTGAGNTIYF
- TRBJ2-7 12 - TRBV2 TGTGCCAGCAGTGAAGCCAGGGGCGAGCAGTACTTC CASSEARGEQYF
- TRBJ2-7 13 - TRBV5-5 TGTGCCATCAGCCCGGGGCTGCTCTACGAGCAGTACTTC CAISPGLLYEQYF
many TRBJ2-1 16 TRBD2 TRBV7-3 TGTGCCAGCAGTACATCAGGCGGGGGACCCGGGTATGAGCAGTTCTTC CASSTSGGGPGYEQFF
- TRBJ2-3 15 - TRBV6-2/TRBV6-3 TGTGCCAGCAGTACGGGTATGACTAGCACAGATACGCAGTATTTT CASSTGMTSTDTQYF
few TRBJ2-1 13 - TRBV20-1 TGCAGTGCTAGAGAAGTCCGATACAATGAGCAGTTCTTC CSAREVRYNEQFF
many TRBJ2-3 14 - TRBV5-1 TGCGCCAGCAGCCCCTTCTGGCGGACAGATACGCAGTATTTT CASSPFWRTDTQYF
few TRBJ2-1 19 TRBD2 TRBV20-1 TGCAGTGCTAGAGTGACCCGAGGCACTAGCGGTTTCAAAGGGGATGAGCAGTTCTTC CSARVTRGTSGFKGDEQFF
few TRBJ2-7 15 - TRBV5-1 TGCGCCAGCAGCTTGGGCAGGTCCCAAGTAGGGGAGCAGTACTTC CASSLGRSQVGEQYF
- TRBJ1-3 15 - TRBV5-8 TGTGCCAGCAGCCAACTCGGAGTTACTGGAAACACCATATATTTT CASSQLGVTGNTIYF
many TRBJ1-1 13 - TRBV29-1 TGCAGCGCCAAGTTATTTATGAACACTGAAGCTTTCTTT CSAKLFMNTEAFF
- TRBJ2-5 13 - TRBV25-1 TGTGCCAGCAGTGGTAGGGTCCAAGAGACCCAGTACTTC CASSGRVQETQYF
few TRBJ2-7 14 TRBD2 TRBV12-3/TRBV12-4 TGTGCCAGCACTAACCACGGCGGGAGCTACGAGCAGTACTTC CASTNHGGSYEQYF
- TRBJ1-2 13 TRBD1 TRBV7-8 TGTGCCAGCAGCTTAGCGCAGGGGGAGGGCTACACCTTC CASSLAQGEGYTF
- TRBJ2-7 15 - TRBV5-1 TGCGCCAGCAGCTTCAGCCGGGACCCCTCCTACGAGCAGTACTTC CASSFSRDPSYEQYF
many TRBJ1-2 14 - TRBV7-9 TGTGCCAGCAGCTTATCAGGGACTGACTATGGCTACACCTTC CASSLSGTDYGYTF
- TRBJ2-7 14 - TRBV7-9 TGTGCCAGCAGCTTAGGGGGGCACTTCTACGAGCGGTACTTC CASSLGGHFYERYF
few TRBJ2-3 11 - TRBV28 TGTGCCAGCGGGGCCCCCGTTACGCAGTATTTT CASGAPVTQYF
- TRBJ2-5 18 TRBD2 TRBV11-2 TGTGCCAGCAGCTCCCTCCGCGGCGGGAGGGCCCGTTTTGAGACCCAGTACTTC CASSSLRGGRARFETQYF
few TRBJ2-7 14 TRBD1 TRBV6-2/TRBV6-3 TGTGCCAGCAGTTACCGGGACAGCACCTACGAGCAGTACTTC CASSYRDSTYEQYF
many TRBJ2-5 13 - TRBV7-2 TGTGCCAGCAGCTTAGTCACCTTGGAGACCCAGTACTTC CASSLVTLETQYF
few TRBJ2-2 14 - TRBV3-1 TGTGCCAGCAGTCGGGACTTGGACACCGGGGAGCTGTTTTTT CASSRDLDTGELFF
few TRBJ2-1 13 - TRBV10-3 TGTGCCCTAACCGCGGATCTACAGGGTGAGCAGTTCTTC CALTADLQGEQFF
- TRBJ1-1 15 - TRBV4-3 TGCGCCAGCAGCCAAGCGGTTAGCATGAACACTGAAGCTTTCTTT CASSQAVSMNTEAFF
- TRBJ2-3 16 TRBD2 TRBV4-3 TGCGCCAGCAGCCATCCGGGGGGGGGTAGCACAGATACGCAGTATTTT CASSHPGGGSTDTQYF
- TRBJ2-7 15 TRBD1 TRBV4-3 TGCGCCAGCAGCCAAGATTCGGGACAGGGCTCCGAGCAGTACTTC CASSQDSGQGSEQYF
few TRBJ2-7 14 - TRBV10-3 TGTGCCATCAGTGAGTCTTACGGAGTGGAAGAGCAGTACTTC CAISESYGVEEQYF